This T cell receptor beta chain was recovered during a study of T cells in Graves' hyperthyroidism and ophthalmopathy. Across the study: The initial diagnosis was the point when peripheral blood was collected, ahead of any treatment.

The diagnoses drew upon clinical symptoms, serum thyroxine and TRAb, thyroid ultrasound and orbital computed tomography. Trimming cost V 3 bases and J 4 bases, with 11 bases left between them. The CDR3 has 14 residues. Researchers amplified the TCR beta CDR3 regions from RNA transcripts. The HTBI primer set served for first-round RT-PCR of the TCR CDR3. A single record per CDR3 protein comes from TCRdb applying MiXCR to the multiplex PCR reads. The sample holds about 350,000 distinct CDR3 sequences, 11% to 15% seen once. The sequenced sample was blood. This clonotype was obtained from a woman aged 25 to 39 with Graves' hyperthyroidism. This chain links TRBV12-3 or TRBV12-4 with TRBJ2-3; perhaps TRBD1 as D (5 bases). CDR3 coding DNA: TGTGCCAGCAGTTTTCCCAGGGATTCAGATACGCAGTATTTT. Translation: CASSFPRDSDTQYF.